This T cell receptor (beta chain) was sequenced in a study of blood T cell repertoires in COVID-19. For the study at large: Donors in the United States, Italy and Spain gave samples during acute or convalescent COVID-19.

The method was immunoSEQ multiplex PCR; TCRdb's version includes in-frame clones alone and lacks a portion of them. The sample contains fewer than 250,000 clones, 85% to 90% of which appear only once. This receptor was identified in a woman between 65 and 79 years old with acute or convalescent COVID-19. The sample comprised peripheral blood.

As DNA, the CDR3 is TGTGCCAGCAGCCCGAACACCTACGAGCAGTACTTC. Translation: CASSPNTYEQYF. The chain is built from TRBV3-1 (or the pseudogene TRBV3-2) and TRBJ2-7; no clear D. Trimming stripped 4 bases from V and 2 bases from J, with 6 bases between. The CDR3 totals 12 residues. Germline CDR1 reads LGHDT; CDR2 reads YNNKEL (reference sequence).